The 27 T cell receptor beta chains listed next were all sequenced from one sample in a study of shared clonotypes between healthy human individuals. The naive CD8 fraction comprised CD45RO-negative cells positively selected for CCR7 and excluded terminally differentiated effector memory CD45RA+ cells. Profiled with immunoSEQ multiplex PCR; TCRdb holds only in-frame clones, not every one. Of millions of clones in the sample, just under 95% were seen once. The sequenced sample consisted of naive CD8+ T cells sorted from blood. The receptors derive from a man aged 18 to 30 in good health.

The chain has TRBV28 and TRBJ1-1, with D unclear. The CDR3 is 16 amino acids. Germline V gene sequence: CDR1 MDHEN, CDR2 SYDVKM. V shed 3 bases and J shed 0 bases, with 14 bases lying between them. The CDR3, as DNA: TGTGCCAGCAGTTTTTCCCCCGGCAGCATGAACACTGAAGCTTTCTTT. The encoded protein is CASSFSPGSMNTEAFF.

The chain employs TRBV4-1 and TRBJ2-2; D possibly corresponds to TRBD2 (7 bases). The CDR3 has 18 residues. The V end was cut by 0 bases, the J end by 1 base, with 15 bases between. Per the germline V gene, CDR1 is MGHRA and CDR2 is YSYEKL. The CDR3 region is CASSQDTKGEGNTGELFF. The CDR3 region has the DNA TGCGCCAGCAGCCAAGACACCAAGGGGGAGGGGAACACCGGGGAGCTGTTTTTT.

As regards this clone: Other DNA sequences in this sample translate to the same CDR3. The chain employs TRBV5-6 and TRBJ1-5; unclear D gene. Looked up from germline, CDR1 is SGHDT and CDR2 is YYEEEE. There are 14 residues in the CDR3. Trimming left V 1 base short and J 2 bases short, with 7 bases between. The CDR3, as DNA: TGTGCCAGCAGCTTGTTAGAGGGCAATCAGCCCCAGCATTTT. It specifies CASSLLEGNQPQHF.

V usage is TRBV10-3 and J usage is TRBJ1-2; D remains ambiguous. The CDR3 is 14 residues long. Deletions cut 4 bases from V and 6 bases from J, with 15 bases between. The V gene's germline CDR1 is ENHRY and CDR2 SYGVKD. CDR3 DNA sequence: TGTGCCATCAGTGTTGTCCGCAGTACTGATGGCTACACCTTC. It yields the protein CAISVVRSTDGYTF.

The chain couples TRBV21-1 to TRBJ1-2; the D call in the table, TRBD1, was not verified against the DNA. TRBV21-1 is an annotated pseudogene. The CDR3 covers 13 residues. CDR3 sequence (DNA): TGTGCCGAGGGACAGGGAGGATACTATGGCTACACCTTC. It translates to CAEGQGGYYGYTF.

The chain recombines TRBV5-1 with TRBJ2-7, with a tentative D call TRBD1 (5 bases). Germline V CDR1 and CDR2: SGHRS, YFSETQ. Trimming took 1 base from V and 1 from J, leaving 9 bases between them. This CDR3 comprises 14 residues. The CDR3 loop reads CASSLNAGSYEQYF. CDR3 sequence (DNA): TGCGCCAGCAGCTTGAACGCAGGGTCCTACGAGCAGTACTTC.

This CDR3 is CASSFQGLDEKLFF. CDR3 DNA: TGTGCCAGCAGTTTCCAGGGTTTGGATGAAAAACTGTTTTTT. The chain couples TRBV28 to TRBJ1-4; TRBD1 might be the D (5 bases). Germline V gene data show CDR1 as MDHEN and CDR2 as SYDVKM. The length of the CDR3 is 14 residues. V was shortened by 3 bases and J by 6 bases, with 11 bases between the two germline ends.

The J gene is TRBJ2-3, the V gene TRBV5-4; D might be TRBD1 or TRBD2, each matching 5 bases. V shed 3 bases and J shed 2 bases, with 13 bases lying between them. This CDR3 has 15 residues. The germline V gene has CDR1 SGHNT and CDR2 YYREEE (reference sequence). In DNA, the CDR3 is TGTGCCAGCAGCTCCCCGGGACGAGTCACAGATACGCAGTATTTT. Residues: CASSSPGRVTDTQYF.

The CDR3 spells CASSTAGGMNTEAFF. The CDR3 DNA reads as TGTGCCAGCAGCACCGCGGGGGGGATGAACACTGAAGCTTTCTTT. The V call is TRBV5-6, the J call TRBJ1-1, with D perhaps matching TRBD1 (5 bases). Trimming took off 4 bases at V and 0 bases at J, with 13 bases between the two ends. The CDR3 sequence is 15 residues long. Germline V CDR1 and CDR2: SGHDT, YYEEEE.

The V call is TRBV14, the J call TRBJ1-2, with a weak D call TRBD1 (6 bases). CDR1 is SGHDN, CDR2 FVKESK, per germline. V dropped 3 bases and J dropped 3 bases, with 14 bases sitting between them. This CDR3 has 15 amino acids. CDR3 bases: TGTGCCAGCAGCCAGAACAGGGTTCCGGACTATGGCTACACCTTC. Residues: CASSQNRVPDYGYTF.

This clone appeared a single time. The chain uses TRBV2 and TRBJ2-5, with D perhaps matching TRBD1 (5 bases). V was shortened by 3 bases and J by 1 base, with 12 bases between the two germline ends. The CDR3 contains 15 residues. The germline V gene encodes CDR1 SNHLY and CDR2 FYNNEI. The CDR3 nucleotides are TGTGCCAGCAGTGAGGACACAACTGCCCAAGAGACCCAGTACTTC. It codes for CASSEDTTAQETQYF. Based on the CDR3 plus reference TRBV2 and TRBJ2-5, the full variable domain is EPEVTQTPSHQVTQMGQEVILRCVPISNHLYFYWYRQILGQKVEFLVSFYNNEISEKSEIFDDQFSVERPDGSNFTLKIRSTKLEDSAMYFCASSEDTTAQETQYFGPGTRLLVL.

Regarding this clone: Other nucleotide sequences from this sample produce the same CDR3. The J gene is TRBJ2-2, the V gene TRBV9; 11 nucleotides agree with TRBD2. The CDR3 consists of 16 residues. Germline V gives CDR1 SGDLS, CDR2 YYNGEE. Trimming cost V 3 bases and J 2 bases; bases outside gene matches: 3. CDR3 in amino acids: CASSALAGGNTGELFF. The CDR3 nucleotides read TGTGCCAGCAGCGCTCTAGCGGGAGGTAACACCGGGGAGCTGTTTTTT.

The J gene is TRBJ2-7, the V gene TRBV27; 8 bases are shared with TRBD2. The germline V gene encodes CDR1 MNHEY and CDR2 SMNVEV (reference sequence). The CDR3 contains 14 residues. V lost 2 bases, J lost 7 bases, and 7 bases stayed unmatched. The CDR3 DNA follows: TGTGCCAGCAGTTTAACGGGAGGGCCTCTTGAGCAGTACTTC. Its translation is CASSLTGGPLEQYF.

This clone was detected once. The rearrangement uses TRBV2 and TRBJ2-7; D remains ambiguous. The length of the CDR3 is 16 residues. Germline loops: CDR1 SNHLY, CDR2 FYNNEI. V dropped 6 bases and J dropped 5 bases, with 23 bases sitting between them. CDR3 residues: CASSNYSRVLRNEQYF. In nucleotides, the CDR3 is TGTGCCAGCAGCAACTATTCCCGGGTCCTCAGAAACGAGCAGTACTTC.

This chain uses TRBV18 with TRBJ2-3; no definite D call. Germline CDR1 reads KGHSH; CDR2 reads LQKENI. V lost 4 bases and J lost 9, with 8 bases in between. The CDR3 contains 11 residues. The CDR3 sequence: CASSLNRTQYF. The CDR3 coding sequence is TGTGCCAGCTCACTAAACCGGACGCAGTATTTT.

The chain joins TRBV5-8 to TRBJ2-7; a possible D gene is TRBD1 (5 bases). Looked up from germline, CDR1 is SGHTS and CDR2 is YDEGEE. V was trimmed by 1 base and J by 4 bases, leaving 12 bases between them. This CDR3 is built from 14 residues. CDR3 bases: TGTGCCAGCAGCTTGAAGGGGTTGTCATACGAGCAGTACTTC. It encodes CASSLKGLSYEQYF.

This clone has a single count. V gene TRBV28 combines with J gene TRBJ1-5; no clear D. The V gene's germline CDR1 is MDHEN and CDR2 SYDVKM. V dropped 7 bases and J dropped 0 bases, with 10 bases sitting between them. The CDR3 extends over 14 amino acids. The chain's CDR3 is CASTTLISNQPQHF. CDR3 sequence (DNA): TGTGCCAGCACGACCCTGATTAGCAATCAGCCCCAGCATTTT.

The chain employs TRBV5-1 and TRBJ1-1, with 8 nucleotides matching TRBD1. Germline V gene data show CDR1 as SGHRS and CDR2 as YFSETQ. The junction had 7 bases not matched to a gene; V was cut back by 3 bases and J by 0 bases. This CDR3 has 16 amino acids. CDR3 in DNA: TGCGCCAGCAGCTCAGGCCCAGGGGGCCTGAACACTGAAGCTTTCTTT. Its protein product is CASSSGPGGLNTEAFF.

This chain joins TRBV6-6 and TRBJ2-1; D tentatively reads TRBD1 or TRBD2 (5 bases each). Looked up from germline, CDR1 is MNHNY and CDR2 is SVGAGI (reference sequence). Deletions cut 2 bases from V and 7 bases from J, with 12 bases between. CDR3 length: 14 amino acids. As DNA, the CDR3 is TGTGCCAGCAGTTACACGGGACCCGAGAATGAGCAGTTCTTC. It specifies CASSYTGPENEQFF.

The chain joins TRBV6-1 to TRBJ2-3, with a weak D call TRBD2 (5 bases). The V and J ends lost 5 bases and 2 bases respectively, with 14 bases between them. This CDR3 is built from 15 residues. In germline, CDR1 is MNHNS, CDR2 SASEGT. CDR3 amino acids: CASSSRRGFTDTQYF. The CDR3 DNA sequence: TGTGCCAGCAGTTCACGCCGGGGATTCACAGATACGCAGTATTTT.

This chain joins TRBV7-4 and TRBJ1-1, with D possibly being TRBD1 (5 bases). The V and J ends lost 6 bases and 8 bases respectively, with 16 bases between them. Germline assignment: CDR1 SGHVT and CDR2 SQSDAQ. This CDR3 is built from 13 residues. DNA of the CDR3: TGTGCCAGCAGACTAACCGCGCAGGGAGAAGCTTTCTTT. Translating gives CASRLTAQGEAFF.

The rearrangement links TRBV28 to TRBJ1-4; 7 bases are a match to TRBD1. The CDR3 has 16 residues. Looked up from germline, CDR1 is MDHEN and CDR2 is SYDVKM. Unmatched junction bases numbered 6, after V lost 5 bases and J lost 0 bases. CDR3: CASSPYRGATNEKLFF. For the CDR3, the DNA is TGTGCCAGCAGTCCCTACAGGGGCGCAACTAATGAAAAACTGTTTTTT.

The chain uses TRBV28 and TRBJ1-1, with D tentatively TRBD1 (6 bases). The V end was cut by 2 bases, the J end by 12 bases, with 13 bases between. The CDR3 has 12 residues. The germline V gene encodes CDR1 MDHEN and CDR2 SYDVKM. The CDR3 DNA is TGTGCCAGCAGTTTAATCGCAGGGACAACTTTCTTT. Translating gives CASSLIAGTTFF.

The gene calls are TRBV10-3 and TRBJ2-1; 9 nucleotides align to TRBD2. The CDR3 is made up of 15 amino acids. Germline CDR1 ENHRY, CDR2 SYGVKD. The V and J ends lost 3 bases and 10 bases, in that order; junction bases with no gene match: 10. In DNA form, the CDR3 reads TGTGCCATCAGTGAAGGCGGGAGGGCCGCGGGAGAGCAGTTCTTC. Amino acid sequence: CAISEGGRAAGEQFF.

This chain links TRBV9 with TRBJ1-4; 7 positions agree with TRBD1. CDR1 SGDLS and CDR2 YYNGEE come from the germline V gene. V trimming: 0 bases; J trimming: 6 bases; junction bases outside the gene matches: 5. The length of the CDR3 is 15 residues. CDR3 coding DNA: TGTGCCAGCAGCGTAGGAGGAGGGGGCCATGAAAAACTGTTTTTT. This sequence encodes CASSVGGGGHEKLFF.

V usage is TRBV10-2 and J usage is TRBJ2-7; D is uncertain. Germline CDR1 reads WSHSY; CDR2 reads SAAADI. V was clipped by 6 bases and J by 2 bases, with 11 bases between them. The CDR3 is made up of 13 amino acids. In DNA form, the CDR3 reads TGCGCCAGCAGAATGACGGACGCCTACGAGCAGTACTTC. Its protein product is CASRMTDAYEQYF.

This chain links TRBV7-9 with TRBJ2-2; D unresolved. Germline V gene sequence: CDR1 SEHNR, CDR2 FQNEAQ (reference sequence). This CDR3 region has 16 residues. Trimming took 3 bases from V and 6 from J, leaving 17 bases between them. CDR3 coding DNA: TGTGCCAGCAGCTTCGGAACGCTAAGAAGCGCCGGGGAGCTGTTTTTT. Translating it yields CASSFGTLRSAGELFF.